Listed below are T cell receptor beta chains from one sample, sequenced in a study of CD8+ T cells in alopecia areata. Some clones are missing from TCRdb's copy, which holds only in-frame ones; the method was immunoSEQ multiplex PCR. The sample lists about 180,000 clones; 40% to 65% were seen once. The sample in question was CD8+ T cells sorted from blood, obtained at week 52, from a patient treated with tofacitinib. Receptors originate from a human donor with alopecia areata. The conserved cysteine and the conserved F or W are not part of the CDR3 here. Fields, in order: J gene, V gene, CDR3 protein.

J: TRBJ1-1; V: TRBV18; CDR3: ASSPSMGAEDTEAF
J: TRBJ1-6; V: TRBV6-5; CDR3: ASSFHLVAPLH
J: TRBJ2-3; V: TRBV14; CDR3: ASSQGSGVTDTQY
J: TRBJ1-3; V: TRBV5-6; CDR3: ASSLREGIDTIY
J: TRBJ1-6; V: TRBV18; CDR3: ASSTGTGVHSPLH
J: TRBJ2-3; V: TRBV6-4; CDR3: ASSRDTSTDTQY
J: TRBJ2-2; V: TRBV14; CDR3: ASSQEQGAVSTGELF
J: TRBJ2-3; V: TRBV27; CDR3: ATENRGLGADTQY
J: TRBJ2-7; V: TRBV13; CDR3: ASSAEGTYEQY
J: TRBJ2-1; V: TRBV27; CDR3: ASSLPGSYNEQF
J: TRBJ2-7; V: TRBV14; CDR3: ASSQGPFYEQY
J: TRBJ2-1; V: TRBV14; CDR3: ASSQHPRGPYNEQF
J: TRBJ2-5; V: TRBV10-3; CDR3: AISEWTDKGGETQY
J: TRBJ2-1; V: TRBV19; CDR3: ASCERGISYNEQF
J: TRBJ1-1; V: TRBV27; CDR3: ASRIFQGAQGNTEAF
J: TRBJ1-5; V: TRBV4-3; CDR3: ASSQDRDVGSPQH
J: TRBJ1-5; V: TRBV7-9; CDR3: ASSLASAAGNQPQH
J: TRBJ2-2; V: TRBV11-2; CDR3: ASSLEQGATGELF
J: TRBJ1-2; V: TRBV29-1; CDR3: SVGDRAGNGYT
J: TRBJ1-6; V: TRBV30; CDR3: AWSPGTGTYSPLH
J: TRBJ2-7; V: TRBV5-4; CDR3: ASSWDRSYEQY
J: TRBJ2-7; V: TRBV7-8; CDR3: ASSSGQGVYEQY
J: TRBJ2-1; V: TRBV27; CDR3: ASSVRGGAKF